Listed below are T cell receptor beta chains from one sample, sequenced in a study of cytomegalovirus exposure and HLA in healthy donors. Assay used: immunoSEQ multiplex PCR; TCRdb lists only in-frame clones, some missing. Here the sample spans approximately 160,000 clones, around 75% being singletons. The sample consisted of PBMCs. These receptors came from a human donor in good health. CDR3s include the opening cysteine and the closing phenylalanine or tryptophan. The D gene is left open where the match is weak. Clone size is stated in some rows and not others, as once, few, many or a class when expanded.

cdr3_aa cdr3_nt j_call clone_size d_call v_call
CASSSTTNEKLFF TGTGCCAGCAGCTCAACAACTAATGAAAAACTGTTTTTT TRBJ1-4 . . TRBV7-9
CASSLATGGGFRTDTQYF TGCGCCAGCAGCTTGGCCACAGGGGGAGGTTTCAGGACAGATACGCAGTATTTT TRBJ2-3 . TRBD1 TRBV5-1
CASSLQSGGGREQYF TGTGCCAGCAGCCTCCAGAGCGGGGGGGGAAGAGAGCAGTACTTC TRBJ2-7 . TRBD2 TRBV5-6
CASSLFVLNQPQHF TGTGCCAGCAGCTTGTTCGTTCTGAATCAGCCCCAGCATTTT TRBJ1-5 . . TRBV5-6
CASSEITGDGGYTF TGTGCCAGCAGTGAAATTACAGGGGATGGTGGCTACACCTTC TRBJ1-2 . TRBD1 TRBV6-1
CASSATGEAGELFF TGTGCCAGCAGTGCGACAGGGGAGGCCGGGGAGCTGTTTTTT TRBJ2-2 few TRBD1 TRBV6-1
CASSSYRAGDEKLFF TGTGCCAGCAGTTCCTACAGGGCGGGGGATGAAAAACTGTTTTTT TRBJ1-4 . . TRBV6-5
CASSPSGGAYEQYF TGTGCCAGCAGCCCTAGCGGGGGGGCTTACGAGCAGTACTTC TRBJ2-7 . TRBD2 TRBV9
CASSLSQTIGTEAFF TGCGCCAGCAGCTTGAGCCAGACCATCGGGACTGAAGCTTTCTTT TRBJ1-1 . . TRBV5-1
CASSSTSGGAIDTQYF TGTGCCAGCAGCTCGACTAGCGGGGGGGCCATAGATACGCAGTATTTT TRBJ2-3 . TRBD2 TRBV5-6
CASKSNTEAFF TGTGCCAGTAAAAGCAACACTGAAGCTTTCTTT TRBJ1-1 . . TRBV19
CASSFGQGSSPLHF TGTGCCAGCAGCTTCGGACAGGGCTCCTCACCCCTCCACTTT TRBJ1-6 . TRBD1 TRBV5-8
CASSIDDSYEQYF TGTGCCAGTAGTATAGACGACAGCTACGAGCAGTACTTC TRBJ2-7 . . TRBV19
CASRPGTGGTYNEQFF TGTGCCAGCAGGCCAGGGACAGGGGGAACATACAATGAGCAGTTCTTC TRBJ2-1 . TRBD1 TRBV6-6
CASSYVGGRDEQFF TGTGCCAGCAGTTACGTCGGGGGGCGGGATGAGCAGTTCTTC TRBJ2-1 . . TRBV6-5
CAISEDRGGQPQHF TGTGCCATCAGCGAAGACAGGGGAGGCCAGCCCCAGCATTTT TRBJ1-5 . TRBD1 TRBV10-3
CASSLVPGTGTNNEQFF TGTGCCAGCAGCTTGGTTCCAGGGACCGGGACAAACAATGAGCAGTTCTTC TRBJ2-1 . . TRBV5-4
CASSTGEDNSPLHF TGTGCCAGCAGTACAGGGGAAGATAATTCACCCCTCCACTTT TRBJ1-6 . TRBD1 TRBV6-4
CASREGWVTEAFF TGTGCCAGCAGGGAGGGTTGGGTTACTGAAGCTTTCTTT TRBJ1-1 . . TRBV2
CASSETSGKGVTQYF TGTGCCAGCAGTGAGACTAGCGGGAAGGGGGTCACGCAGTATTTT TRBJ2-3 . TRBD2 TRBV6-1
CASDRGASGELFF TGCGCCAGCGACCGGGGGGCTTCCGGGGAGCTGTTTTTT TRBJ2-2 . . TRBV10-2
CASSRGGPSSYNEQFF TGTGCCAGCAGTCGCGGGGGGCCAAGCTCCTACAATGAGCAGTTCTTC TRBJ2-1 . TRBD2 TRBV27
CASSIAGTGIGTQYF TGTGCCAGCAGCATTGCCGGGACAGGGATAGGGACCCAGTACTTC TRBJ2-5 . TRBD1 TRBV11-3